Shown below are 28 T cell receptor beta chains from a single sample sequenced in a study of neurological immune-mediated disorders. As to time point: technical triplicate 2. TCRdb called the 5' RACE reads again in MiXCR, with one record for every CDR3 protein. Of about 31,000 distinct CDR3 sequences listed, more than 10% are singletons. The sequenced sample consisted of CD4+ T cells from blood. The receptors were gathered from a female donor with HTLV-1-associated myelopathy (HAM/TSP).

The sample holds many counts of this clonotype. V and J are TRBV12-3 or TRBV12-4 and TRBJ2-1; the D gene could be TRBD1 or TRBD2 (7 bases each). Between the trimmed V and J ends, which lost 6 bases and 7 bases, there was a span of 19 bases. The CDR3 is 15 amino acids. This CDR3 reads CASSQGVGGRNEQFF. As DNA, the CDR3 is TGTGCCAGCAGCCAGGGGGTGGGAGGGCGGAATGAGCAGTTCTTC.

In this sample, this clonotype turned up many times. The gene calls are TRBV12-3 or TRBV12-4 and TRBJ2-1, with D possibly called TRBD1 or TRBD2 (6 bases each). The CDR3 length is 15 residues. Trimming pared 3 bases from V and 4 bases from J, leaving 13 bases between. CDR3 sequence: CASSFPGGAYNEQFF. In DNA, the CDR3 is TGTGCCAGCAGTTTCCCCGGGGGCGCTTACAATGAGCAGTTCTTC.

This clonotype occurred many times. The genes are TRBV29-1 and TRBJ2-7; perhaps TRBD1 as D (5 bases). V dropped 4 bases and J dropped 0 bases, with 13 bases sitting between them. The CDR3 covers 14 residues. CDR1 and CDR2 (germline): SQVTM, ANQGSEA. This chain's CDR3 is CSVGGHPSSYEQYF. CDR3 nucleotides: TGCAGCGTTGGGGGCCACCCTAGCTCCTACGAGCAGTACTTC.

This clonotype was picked up many times. The chain combines TRBV6-5 with TRBJ1-2; D gene uncertain. The ends were cut back, 2 bases at V and 8 bases at J, with 12 bases in the middle. This CDR3 comprises 13 residues. From germline, CDR1 is MNHEY and CDR2 SVGAGI. The CDR3 DNA follows: TGTGCCAGCAGTTACCTTCCGACGGGCGGCTACACCTTC. Encoded protein: CASSYLPTGGYTF.

This clonotype occurred many times. This chain joins TRBV12-3 or TRBV12-4 and TRBJ1-1; D remains unclear. Trimming took off 6 bases at V and 5 bases at J, with 19 bases between the two ends. This CDR3 is 15 amino acids long. The CDR3 region has the DNA TGTGCCAGCAGGAATGTTAGGCCGGTGGGTACTGAAGCTTTCTTT. Protein sequence: CASRNVRPVGTEAFF.

At least ten counts were recorded for this clonotype. The chain links TRBV20-1 to TRBJ2-2, with a weak D call TRBD1 (5 bases). This CDR3 comprises 15 residues. V lost 5 bases and J lost 2, with 15 bases in between. CDR1 DFQATT and CDR2 SNEGSKA come from the germline V gene (reference sequence). This CDR3 is CSAPSGASNTGELFF. The CDR3 DNA is TGCAGTGCTCCGTCTGGGGCTTCTAACACCGGGGAGCTGTTTTTT.

This clonotype was detected ten times or more. The chain recombines TRBV5-1 with TRBJ2-3; D is perhaps TRBD2 (6 bases). Trimming pared 6 bases from V and 6 bases from J, leaving 17 bases between. The length of the CDR3 is 14 residues. Germline V gene sequence: CDR1 SGHRS, CDR2 YFSETQ. The chain's CDR3 is CASTLSGGADTQYF. The CDR3 DNA sequence: TGCGCCAGCACCCTTAGCGGCGGGGCGGATACGCAGTATTTT.

This clonotype was seen many times. This chain links TRBV11-2 with TRBJ2-3, with 9 positions matching TRBD2. The CDR3 contains 16 residues. V shed 5 bases and J 2 bases; nucleotides not matched to a gene: 8. The V gene's germline CDR1 is SGHAT and CDR2 FQNNGV. The CDR3 DNA is TGTGCCAGCAGCCCGACTCCGGGACTAGCCACAGATACGCAGTATTTT. Encoded protein: CASSPTPGLATDTQYF.

The table lists this clonotype with many counts. The chain recombines TRBV29-1 with TRBJ2-5; D perhaps matches TRBD2 (7 bases). CDR1 is SQVTM, CDR2 ANQGSEA, per germline. Trimming pared 6 bases from V and 5 bases from J, leaving 16 bases between. The CDR3 contains 13 residues. CDR3 nucleotide sequence: TGCAGCGTAATAGGGGGGGGCTTGGAGACCCAGTACTTC. This codes for CSVIGGGLETQYF.

Many counts were recorded for this clonotype. This rearrangement joins TRBV6-1 to TRBJ2-3; 7 positions match TRBD2. Germline trimming cut 10 bases from V and 1 base from J; bases unmatched to any gene: 17. The germline V gene encodes CDR1 MNHNS and CDR2 SASEGT. The CDR3 length is 17 residues. The CDR3 region has the DNA TGTGCCATAACGAACGCCGTGGCGGCGGGGGGCACAGATACGCAGTATTTT. It yields the protein CAITNAVAAGGTDTQYF.

This clonotype was seen many times. The chain joins TRBV20-1 to TRBJ2-7; 10 bases are a match to TRBD2. Germline loops: CDR1 DFQATT, CDR2 SNEGSKA (reference sequence). The CDR3 spans 14 residues. V dropped 0 bases and J dropped 7; count of bases not matched to a gene: 6. The CDR3 DNA is TGCAGTGCTAGAGATCAGCGGGGGGGCAGTGAGCAGTACTTC. Its translation: CSARDQRGGSEQYF.

By share, this clonotype ranks as medium-sized (0.01 to 0.1%). CDR3 sequence reads: CASRAGLSYEQYF. The CDR3, as DNA: TGCGCCAGCAGGGCAGGCCTCTCCTACGAGCAGTACTTC. V usage is TRBV5-1 and J usage is TRBJ2-7; unclear D gene. Germline assignment: CDR1 SGHRS and CDR2 YFSETQ. CDR3 length: 13 residues. Trimming pared 5 bases from V and 0 bases from J, leaving 9 bases between. Using reference TRBV5-1 and TRBJ2-7 for the parts outside the CDR3, the full variable domain is KAGVTQTPRYLIKTRGQQVTLSCSPISGHRSVSWYQQTPGQGLQFLFEYFSETQRNKGNFPGRFSGRQFSNSRSEMNVSTLELGDSALYLCASRAGLSYEQYFGPGTRLTVT.

This clonotype occurred many times. This chain joins TRBV6-5 and TRBJ2-2, with TRBD2 matching 10 bases. V lost 8 bases to trimming and J lost 4 bases; unmatched junction nucleotides: 7. The CDR3 is 15 residues long. Germline V CDR1 and CDR2: MNHEY, SVGAGI. This CDR3 is CASRLLAGFTGELFF. In DNA form, the CDR3 reads TGTGCCAGCCGTCTACTAGCGGGATTCACCGGGGAGCTGTTTTTT.

This clonotype was picked up many times. The chain has TRBV7-8 and TRBJ2-3, with D perhaps given as TRBD1 or TRBD2 (6 bases each). There are 15 residues in the CDR3. V was clipped by 3 bases and J by 3 bases, with 13 bases between them. The germline V gene encodes CDR1 SGHVS and CDR2 FQNEAQ. The CDR3 spells CASSFGVGGTDTQYF. For the CDR3, the DNA is TGTGCCAGCAGCTTCGGCGTAGGGGGGACAGATACGCAGTATTTT.

This clonotype was detected ten times or more. The genes are TRBV5-1 and TRBJ2-1; TRBD2 aligns across 10 bases. Per germline, CDR1 SGHRS and CDR2 YFSETQ. V lost 4 bases and J lost 3; bases outside the gene matches: 10. The CDR3 spans 17 residues. CDR3 residues: CASSTRPSGGNYNEQFF. Here the CDR3 DNA reads TGCGCCAGCAGCACCCGGCCTAGCGGGGGTAACTACAATGAGCAGTTCTTC.

This clonotype was counted many times. The chain carries TRBV7-2 and TRBJ1-4; D gene uncertain. This CDR3 contains 13 residues. Germline loops: CDR1 SGHTA, CDR2 FQGNSA. Deletions cut 5 bases from V and 8 bases from J, with 12 bases between. CDR3 region: CASSVRVAEKLFF. In nucleotides, the CDR3 is TGTGCCAGCAGCGTGAGGGTTGCGGAAAAACTGTTTTTT.

Many counts were recorded for this clonotype. V usage is TRBV7-9 and J usage is TRBJ2-3, with 13 positions matching TRBD2. V lost 5 bases to trimming and J lost 6 bases; unmatched junction nucleotides: 8. The germline CDR1 and CDR2 sequences are SEHNR and FQNEAQ (reference sequence). This CDR3 has 16 amino acids. Written as DNA, the CDR3 is TGTGCCAGCAGCAAACTAGCGGGAGGGCGAGGGGATACGCAGTATTTT. This gives the protein CASSKLAGGRGDTQYF.

This clonotype was counted only a few times. The genes are TRBV5-6 and TRBJ2-1, with a possible D match to TRBD1 (5 bases). Trimming took off 4 bases at V and 0 bases at J, with 11 bases between the two ends. This CDR3 is 15 amino acids long. The germline V gene encodes CDR1 SGHDT and CDR2 YYEEEE. CDR3 sequence reads: CASSPGHPSYNEQFF. The CDR3 DNA reads as TGTGCCAGCAGCCCAGGACACCCCTCCTACAATGAGCAGTTCTTC.

At least ten counts were recorded for this clonotype. CDR3 sequence (DNA): TGCAGTGCGGGACGGGGGGTGGCGCAGTATTTT. This sequence encodes CSAGRGVAQYF. This rearrangement joins TRBV20-1 to TRBJ2-3; 7 bases map to TRBD2. The CDR3 extends over 11 amino acids. V dropped 6 bases and J dropped 10; count of bases not matched to a gene: 7. Per the germline V gene, CDR1 is DFQATT and CDR2 is SNEGSKA (reference sequence).

This clonotype is termed medium-sized. The rearrangement joins TRBV7-2 to TRBJ2-3; D is ambiguous. Germline V gene data show CDR1 as SGHTA and CDR2 as FQGNSA. CDR3 length: 13 residues. The ends were cut back, 2 bases at V and 4 bases at J, with 7 bases in the middle. CDR3 amino acids: CASSLPWADTQYF. Here the CDR3 DNA reads TGTGCCAGCAGCTTACCGTGGGCAGATACGCAGTATTTT.

The table lists this clonotype with many counts. The chain uses TRBV2 and TRBJ2-7; D might be TRBD1 (5 bases). The length of the CDR3 is 13 residues. Germline CDR1 SNHLY, CDR2 FYNNEI. Trimming removed 8 bases at V and 4 bases at J, with 15 bases between. CDR3 residues: CASGTGFVYEQYF. The CDR3 DNA sequence: TGTGCCAGCGGTACAGGTTTCGTATACGAGCAGTACTTC.

This clonotype occurred many times. This sequence joins TRBV7-9 and TRBJ2-2; possibly TRBD1 for D (6 bases). In germline, CDR1 is SEHNR, CDR2 FQNEAQ (reference sequence). This CDR3 comprises 18 residues. Between the trimmed V and J ends, which lost 1 base and 4 bases, there was a span of 19 bases. The CDR3 bases are TGTGCCAGCAGCTTAGGAGCCCCCGACAGGATGCTCACCGGGGAGCTGTTTTTT. Translating it yields CASSLGAPDRMLTGELFF.

This clonotype was seen only once. This sequence joins TRBV5-3 and TRBJ2-2, with 9 bases fitting TRBD2. TRBV5-3 counts as an open reading frame of uncertain function. This CDR3 has 16 amino acids. The V gene end was trimmed by 0 bases and the J gene end by 2 bases; junction bases not matched to a gene: 2. The CDR3 reads CARSLASGANTGELFF. The CDR3 DNA reads as TGTGCCAGAAGCTTGGCTAGCGGGGCAAACACCGGGGAGCTGTTTTTT.

This clonotype appeared many times. The rearrangement uses TRBV5-8 and TRBJ2-1; TRBD2 might be the D (5 bases). V dropped 3 bases and J dropped 4 bases, with 11 bases sitting between them. Germline V CDR1 and CDR2: SGHTS, YDEGEE. This CDR3 comprises 14 residues. The CDR3 loop is CASSSGRVYNEQFF. In DNA form, the CDR3 reads TGTGCCAGCAGCTCGGGAAGGGTTTACAATGAGCAGTTCTTC.

This clonotype has a count of ten or more. The rearrangement joins TRBV7-8 to TRBJ2-7; the D gene is possibly TRBD1 (5 bases). CDR1 and CDR2 from the germline V gene are SGHVS and FQNEAQ. V dropped 5 bases and J dropped 2 bases, with 13 bases sitting between them. The CDR3 extends over 14 amino acids. CDR3 loop: CASSLDKGPYEQYF. The CDR3, as DNA: TGTGCCAGCAGCCTGGACAAGGGTCCCTACGAGCAGTACTTC.

At least ten counts were recorded for this clonotype. V gene TRBV6-6 combines with J gene TRBJ2-3; D is ambiguous. The CDR3 has 14 residues. From germline, CDR1 is MNHNY and CDR2 SVGAGI (reference sequence). V lost 6 bases to trimming and J lost 0 bases, with 10 bases between them. The CDR3 DNA follows: TGTGCCAGCAGGGATAACCCTAGCACAGATACGCAGTATTTT. Translated, it gives CASRDNPSTDTQYF.

The CDR3 protein is CASYKQGTYNEQFF. The CDR3 DNA sequence: TGCGCCAGCTATAAGCAGGGAACCTACAATGAGCAGTTCTTC. The chain joins TRBV5-1 to TRBJ2-1; tentative D call: TRBD1 (5 bases). Germline V lookup: CDR1 SGHRS, CDR2 YFSETQ. The CDR3 has 14 amino acids. With 7 bases removed from V and 2 bases from J, the gap between germline ends came to 13 bases.

The sample holds many counts of this clonotype. V and J are TRBV7-9 and TRBJ2-3, with D perhaps assigned TRBD1 or TRBD2 (5 bases each). This CDR3 comprises 15 residues. Deletions cut 8 bases from V and 6 bases from J, with 21 bases between. Germline V gene sequence: CDR1 SEHNR, CDR2 FQNEAQ (reference sequence). The CDR3 reads CASRYSRDPGDTQYF. CDR3 DNA sequence: TGTGCCAGCCGATATTCTAGGGACCCGGGGGATACGCAGTATTTT.